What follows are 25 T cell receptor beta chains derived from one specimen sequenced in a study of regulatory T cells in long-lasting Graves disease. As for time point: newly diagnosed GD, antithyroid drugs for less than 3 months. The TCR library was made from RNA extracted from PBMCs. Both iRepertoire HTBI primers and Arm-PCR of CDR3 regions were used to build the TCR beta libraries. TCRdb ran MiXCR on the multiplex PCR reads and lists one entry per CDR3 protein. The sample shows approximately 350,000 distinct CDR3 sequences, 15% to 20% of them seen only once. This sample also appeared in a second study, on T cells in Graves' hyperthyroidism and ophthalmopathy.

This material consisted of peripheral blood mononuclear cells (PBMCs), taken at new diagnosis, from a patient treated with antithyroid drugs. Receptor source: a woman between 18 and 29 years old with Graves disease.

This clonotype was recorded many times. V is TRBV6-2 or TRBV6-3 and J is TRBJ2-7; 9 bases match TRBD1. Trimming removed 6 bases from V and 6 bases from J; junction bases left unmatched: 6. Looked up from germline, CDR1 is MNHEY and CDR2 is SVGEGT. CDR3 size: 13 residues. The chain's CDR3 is CASRETGGREQYF. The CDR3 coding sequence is TGTGCCAGCAGAGAAACAGGGGGCCGCGAGCAGTACTTC.

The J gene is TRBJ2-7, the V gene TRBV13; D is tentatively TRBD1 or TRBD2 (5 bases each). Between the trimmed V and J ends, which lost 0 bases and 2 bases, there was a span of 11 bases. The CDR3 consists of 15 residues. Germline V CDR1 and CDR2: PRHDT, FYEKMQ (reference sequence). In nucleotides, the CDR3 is TGTGCCAGCAGCTTAGGACGGGGCACCGCCTACGAGCAGTACTTC. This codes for CASSLGRGTAYEQYF.

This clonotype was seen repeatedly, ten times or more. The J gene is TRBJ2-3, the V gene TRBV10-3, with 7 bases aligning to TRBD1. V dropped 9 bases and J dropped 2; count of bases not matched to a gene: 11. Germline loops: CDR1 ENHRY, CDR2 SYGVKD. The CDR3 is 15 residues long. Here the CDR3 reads CAIRGGRRYTDTQYF. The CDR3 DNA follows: TGTGCCATACGAGGGGGCCGTCGATACACAGATACGCAGTATTTT.

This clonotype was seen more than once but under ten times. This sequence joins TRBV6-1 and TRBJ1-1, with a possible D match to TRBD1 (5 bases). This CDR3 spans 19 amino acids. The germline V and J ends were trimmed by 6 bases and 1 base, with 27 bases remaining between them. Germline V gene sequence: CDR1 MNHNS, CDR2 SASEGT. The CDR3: CASRFASIMAGPANTEAFF. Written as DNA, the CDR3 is TGTGCCAGCAGGTTTGCGTCTATAATGGCAGGGCCCGCGAACACTGAAGCTTTCTTT.

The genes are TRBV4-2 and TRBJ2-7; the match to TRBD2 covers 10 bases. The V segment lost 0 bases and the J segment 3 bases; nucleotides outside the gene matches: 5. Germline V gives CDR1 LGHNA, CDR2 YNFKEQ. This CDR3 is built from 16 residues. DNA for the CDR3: TGTGCCAGCAGCCAAGAGGCTAGCGGGGGTCGCTACGAGCAGTACTTC. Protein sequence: CASSQEASGGRYEQYF.

The CDR3 DNA is TGTGCCAGCAGCAGCCCAGGGGGAGGTGAAAAACTGTTTTTT. It codes for CASSSPGGGEKLFF. V gene TRBV7-6 combines with J gene TRBJ1-4, with 7 bases that match TRBD1. Germline CDR1 SGHVS, CDR2 FNYEAQ. Losses at the gene ends were 5 bases for V and 7 bases for J; bases not matched to a gene: 7. CDR3 length: 14 amino acids.

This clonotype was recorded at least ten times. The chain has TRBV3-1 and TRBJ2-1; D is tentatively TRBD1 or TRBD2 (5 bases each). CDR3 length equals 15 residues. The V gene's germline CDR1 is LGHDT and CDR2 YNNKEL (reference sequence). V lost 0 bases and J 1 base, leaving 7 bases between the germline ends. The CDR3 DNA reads TGTGCCAGCAGCCAAGAGAGGGGTTCCTACAATGAGCAGTTCTTC. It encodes CASSQERGSYNEQFF.

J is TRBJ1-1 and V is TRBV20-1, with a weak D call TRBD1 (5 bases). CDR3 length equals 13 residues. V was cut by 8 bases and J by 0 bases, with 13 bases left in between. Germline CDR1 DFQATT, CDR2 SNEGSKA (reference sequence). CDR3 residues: CSHPGGLNTEAFF. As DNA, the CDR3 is TGCAGTCACCCGGGGGGATTGAACACTGAAGCTTTCTTT.

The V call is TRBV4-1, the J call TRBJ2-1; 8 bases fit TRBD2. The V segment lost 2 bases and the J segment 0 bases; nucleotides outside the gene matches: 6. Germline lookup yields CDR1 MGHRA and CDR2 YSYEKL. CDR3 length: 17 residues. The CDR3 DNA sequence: TGCGCCAGCAGCCAACCCCCCAGCGGGAGCTCCTACAATGAGCAGTTCTTC. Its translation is CASSQPPSGSSYNEQFF.

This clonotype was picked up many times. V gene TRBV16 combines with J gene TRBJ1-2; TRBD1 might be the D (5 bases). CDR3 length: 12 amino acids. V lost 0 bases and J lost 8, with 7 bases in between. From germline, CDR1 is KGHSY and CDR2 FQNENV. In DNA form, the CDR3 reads TGTGCCAGCAGCCAATCTGGGGGAGGCTACACCTTC. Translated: CASSQSGGGYTF.

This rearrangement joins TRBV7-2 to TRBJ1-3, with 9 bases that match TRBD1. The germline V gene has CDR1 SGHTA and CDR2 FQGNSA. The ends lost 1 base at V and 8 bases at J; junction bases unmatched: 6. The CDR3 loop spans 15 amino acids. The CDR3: CASSLVVGQGHTIYF. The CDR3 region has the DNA TGTGCCAGCAGCTTAGTGGTGGGACAGGGTCACACCATATATTTT. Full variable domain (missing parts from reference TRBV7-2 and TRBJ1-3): GAGVSQSPSNKVTEKGKDVELRCDPISGHTALYWYRQSLGQGLEFLIYFQGNSAPDKSGLPSDRFSAERTGGSVSTLTIQRTQQEDSAVYLCASSLVVGQGHTIYFGEGSWLTVV.

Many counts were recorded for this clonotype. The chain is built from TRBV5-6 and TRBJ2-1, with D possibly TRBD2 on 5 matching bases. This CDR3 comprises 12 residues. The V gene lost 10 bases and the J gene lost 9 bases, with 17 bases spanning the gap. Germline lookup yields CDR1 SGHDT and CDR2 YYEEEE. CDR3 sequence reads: CALLRWTGEQFF. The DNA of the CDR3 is TGTGCCCTCCTCCGTTGGACTGGTGAGCAGTTCTTC.

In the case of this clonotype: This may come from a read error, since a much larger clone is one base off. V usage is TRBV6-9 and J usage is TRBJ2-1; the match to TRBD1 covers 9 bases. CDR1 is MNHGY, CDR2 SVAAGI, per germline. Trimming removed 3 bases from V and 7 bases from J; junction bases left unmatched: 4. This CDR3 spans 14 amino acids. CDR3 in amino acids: CASSYRTGVNEQFF. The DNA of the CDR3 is TGTGCCAGCAGTTACCGGACAGGGGTAAATGAGCAGTTCTTC.

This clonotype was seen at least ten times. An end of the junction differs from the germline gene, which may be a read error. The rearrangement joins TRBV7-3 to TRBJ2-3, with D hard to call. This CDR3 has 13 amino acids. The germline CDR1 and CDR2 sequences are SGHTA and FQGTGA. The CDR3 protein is CTSSFIYTDTQYF. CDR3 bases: TGTACCAGCAGCTTCATATACACAGATACGCAGTATTTT. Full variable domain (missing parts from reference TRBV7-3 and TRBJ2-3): GAGVSQTPSNKVTEKGKYVELRCDPISGHTALYWYRQSLGQGPEFLIYFQGTGAADDSGLPNDRFFAVRPEGSVSTLKIQRTERGDSAVYLCTSSFIYTDTQYFGPGTRLTVL.

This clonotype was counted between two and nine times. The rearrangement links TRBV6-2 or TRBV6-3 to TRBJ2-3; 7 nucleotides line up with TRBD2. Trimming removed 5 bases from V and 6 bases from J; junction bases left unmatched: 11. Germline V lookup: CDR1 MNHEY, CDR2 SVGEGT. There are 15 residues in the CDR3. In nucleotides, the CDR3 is TGTGCCAGCAGTAAGAGACTAGCAATGACGGATACGCAGTATTTT. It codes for CASSKRLAMTDTQYF.

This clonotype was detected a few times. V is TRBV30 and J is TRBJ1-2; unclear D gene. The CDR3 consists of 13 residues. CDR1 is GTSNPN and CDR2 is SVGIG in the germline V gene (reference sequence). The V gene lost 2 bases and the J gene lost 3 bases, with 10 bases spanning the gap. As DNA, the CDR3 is TGTGCCTGGAGTCGGAAGACACACTATGGCTACACCTTC. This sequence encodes CAWSRKTHYGYTF.

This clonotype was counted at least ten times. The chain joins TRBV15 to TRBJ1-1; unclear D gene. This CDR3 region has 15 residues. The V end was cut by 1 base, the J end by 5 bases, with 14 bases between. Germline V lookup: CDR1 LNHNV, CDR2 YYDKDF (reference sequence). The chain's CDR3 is CATSRALNGRTEAFF. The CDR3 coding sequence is TGTGCCACCAGCAGAGCCCTTAACGGAAGGACTGAAGCTTTCTTT. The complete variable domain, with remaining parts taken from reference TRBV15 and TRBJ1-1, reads DAMVIQNPRYQVTQFGKPVTLSCSQTLNHNVMYWYQQKSSQAPKLLFHYYDKDFNNEADTPDNFQSRRPNTSFCFLDIRSPGLGDTAMYLCATSRALNGRTEAFFGQGTRLTVV.

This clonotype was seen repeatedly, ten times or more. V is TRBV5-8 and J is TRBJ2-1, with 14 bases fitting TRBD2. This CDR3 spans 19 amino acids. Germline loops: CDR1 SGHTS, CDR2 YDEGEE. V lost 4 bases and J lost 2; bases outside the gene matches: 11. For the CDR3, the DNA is TGTGCCAGCAGCAATCAAGGGACTAGCGGGGGCCTTACCTACAATGAGCAGTTCTTC. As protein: CASSNQGTSGGLTYNEQFF.

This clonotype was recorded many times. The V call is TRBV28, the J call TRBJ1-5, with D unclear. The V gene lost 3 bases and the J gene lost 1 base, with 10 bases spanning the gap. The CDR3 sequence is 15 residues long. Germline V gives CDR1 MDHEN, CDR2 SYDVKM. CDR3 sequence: CASSFSGRSNQPQHF. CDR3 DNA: TGTGCCAGCAGTTTTTCGGGCCGGAGCAATCAGCCCCAGCATTTT.

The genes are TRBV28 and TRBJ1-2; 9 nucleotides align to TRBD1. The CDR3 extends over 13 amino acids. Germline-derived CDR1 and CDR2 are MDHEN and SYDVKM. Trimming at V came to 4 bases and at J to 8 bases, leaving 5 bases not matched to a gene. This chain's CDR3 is CASSSGTGSGYTF. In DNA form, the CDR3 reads TGTGCCAGCAGTTCGGGGACAGGGTCCGGCTACACCTTC.

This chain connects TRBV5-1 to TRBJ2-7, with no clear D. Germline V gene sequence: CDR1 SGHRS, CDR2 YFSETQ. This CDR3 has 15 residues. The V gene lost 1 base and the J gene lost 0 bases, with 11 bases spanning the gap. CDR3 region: CASSLTWDSSYEQYF. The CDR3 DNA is TGCGCCAGCAGCTTGACATGGGATAGCTCCTACGAGCAGTACTTC. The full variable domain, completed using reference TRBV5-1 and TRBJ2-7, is KAGVTQTPRYLIKTRGQQVTLSCSPISGHRSVSWYQQTPGQGLQFLFEYFSETQRNKGNFPGRFSGRQFSNSRSEMNVSTLELGDSALYLCASSLTWDSSYEQYFGPGTRLTVT.

CDR3 sequence reads: CASSLTPAGYNEQFF. The CDR3 coding sequence is TGTGCCAGCAGCTTAACCCCGGCGGGTTACAATGAGCAGTTCTTC. The rearrangement joins TRBV7-3 to TRBJ2-1, with a possible D match to TRBD2 (5 bases). CDR3 length equals 15 residues. Germline assignment: CDR1 SGHTA and CDR2 FQGTGA. Trimming left V 0 bases short and J 4 bases short, with 10 bases between.

CDR3 DNA: TGTGCCAGCAGCTTTTTCGGAGAAGATCAGCCCCAGCATTTT. This translates into CASSFFGEDQPQHF. This chain links TRBV7-9 with TRBJ1-5; D unresolved. The CDR3 length is 14 residues. The V gene's germline CDR1 is SEHNR and CDR2 FQNEAQ (reference sequence). The V and J ends lost 3 bases and 5 bases respectively, with 11 bases between them.

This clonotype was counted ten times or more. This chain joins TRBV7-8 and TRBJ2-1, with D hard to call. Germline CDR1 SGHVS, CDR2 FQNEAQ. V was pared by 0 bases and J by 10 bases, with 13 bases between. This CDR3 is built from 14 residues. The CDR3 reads CASSLALREREQFF. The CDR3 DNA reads TGTGCCAGCAGCTTAGCGCTTCGAGAACGGGAGCAGTTCTTC. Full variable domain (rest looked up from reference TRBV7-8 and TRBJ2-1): GAGVSQSPRYKVAKRGQDVALRCDPISGHVSLFWYQQALGQGPEFLTYFQNEAQLDKSGLPSDRFFAERPEGSVSTLKIQRTQQEDSAVYLCASSLALREREQFFGPGTRLTVL.

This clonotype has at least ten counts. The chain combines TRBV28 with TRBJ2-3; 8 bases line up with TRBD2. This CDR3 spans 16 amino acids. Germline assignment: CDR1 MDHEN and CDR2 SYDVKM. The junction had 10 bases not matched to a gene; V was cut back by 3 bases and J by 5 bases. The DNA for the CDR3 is TGTGCCAGCAGTTTCGGAGTACTAGCGGCTGGAGATACGCAGTATTTT. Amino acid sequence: CASSFGVLAAGDTQYF.